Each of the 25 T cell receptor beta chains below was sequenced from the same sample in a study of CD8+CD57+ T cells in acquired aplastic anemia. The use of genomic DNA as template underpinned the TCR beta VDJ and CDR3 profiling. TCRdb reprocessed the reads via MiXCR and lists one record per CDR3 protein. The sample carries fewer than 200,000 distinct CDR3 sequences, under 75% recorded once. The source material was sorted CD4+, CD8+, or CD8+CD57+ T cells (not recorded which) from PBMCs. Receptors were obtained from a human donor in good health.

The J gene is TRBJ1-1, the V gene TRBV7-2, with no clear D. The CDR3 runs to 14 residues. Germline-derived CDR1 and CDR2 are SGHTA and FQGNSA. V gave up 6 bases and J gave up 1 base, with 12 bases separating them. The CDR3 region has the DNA TGTGCCAGCAGTTTGCTGCTGTCGAACACTGAAGCTTTCTTT. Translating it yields CASSLLLSNTEAFF.

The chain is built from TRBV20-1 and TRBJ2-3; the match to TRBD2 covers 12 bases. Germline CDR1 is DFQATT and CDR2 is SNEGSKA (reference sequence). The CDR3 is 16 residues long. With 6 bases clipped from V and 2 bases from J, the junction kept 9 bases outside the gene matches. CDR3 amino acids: CSAPPTSGGTTDTQYF. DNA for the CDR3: TGCAGTGCCCCACCCACTAGCGGGGGGACCACAGATACGCAGTATTTT.

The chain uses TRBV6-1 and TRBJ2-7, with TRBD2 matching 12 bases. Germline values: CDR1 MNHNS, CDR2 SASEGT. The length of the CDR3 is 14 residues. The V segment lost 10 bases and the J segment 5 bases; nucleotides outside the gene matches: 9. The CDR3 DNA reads TGTGCCATTGGCGGACTAGCGGGATCGGACGAGCAGTACTTC. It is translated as CAIGGLAGSDEQYF.

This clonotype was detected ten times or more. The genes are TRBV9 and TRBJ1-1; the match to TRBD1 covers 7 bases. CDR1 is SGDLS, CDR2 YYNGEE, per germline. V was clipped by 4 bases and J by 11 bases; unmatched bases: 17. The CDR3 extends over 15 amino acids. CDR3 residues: CASSLEGQPVVGAFF. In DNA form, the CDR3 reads TGTGCCAGCAGCCTTGAGGGACAGCCGGTAGTCGGGGCTTTCTTT.

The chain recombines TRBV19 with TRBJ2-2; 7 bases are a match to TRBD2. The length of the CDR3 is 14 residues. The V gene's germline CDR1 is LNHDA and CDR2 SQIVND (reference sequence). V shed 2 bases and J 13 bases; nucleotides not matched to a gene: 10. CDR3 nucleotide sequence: TGTGCCAGTAGTATAAGCCAAGCAGGGAGGGGGCTGTTTTTT. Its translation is CASSISQAGRGLFF.

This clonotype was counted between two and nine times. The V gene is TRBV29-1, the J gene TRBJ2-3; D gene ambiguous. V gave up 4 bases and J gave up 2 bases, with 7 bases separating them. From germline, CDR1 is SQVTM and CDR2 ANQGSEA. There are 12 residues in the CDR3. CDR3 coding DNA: TGCAGCGTTGCGCACTTCACAGATACGCAGTATTTT. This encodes CSVAHFTDTQYF.

CDR3 nucleotides: TGTGCCATCAGTGAGCCAGGGACAGAGGCCTACGAGCAGTACTTC. Encoded protein: CAISEPGTEAYEQYF. The chain employs TRBV10-3 and TRBJ2-7; 7 positions match TRBD1. Per the germline V gene, CDR1 is ENHRY and CDR2 is SYGVKD. The CDR3 is 15 residues long. Trimming removed 2 bases from V and 2 bases from J; junction bases left unmatched: 6.

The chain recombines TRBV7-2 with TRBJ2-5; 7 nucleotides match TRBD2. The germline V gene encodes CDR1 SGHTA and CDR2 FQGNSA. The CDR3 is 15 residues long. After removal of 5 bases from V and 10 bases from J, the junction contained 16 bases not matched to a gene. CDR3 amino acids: CASSMTSSGGTDQYF. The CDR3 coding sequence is TGTGCCAGCAGCATGACTAGCTCCGGAGGTACCGACCAGTACTTC.

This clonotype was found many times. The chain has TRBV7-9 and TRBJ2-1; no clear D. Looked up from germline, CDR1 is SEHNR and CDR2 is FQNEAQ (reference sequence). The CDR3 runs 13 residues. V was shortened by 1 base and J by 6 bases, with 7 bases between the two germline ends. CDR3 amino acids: CASSLGLVNEQFF. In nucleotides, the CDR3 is TGTGCCAGCAGCTTAGGCCTAGTCAATGAGCAGTTCTTC. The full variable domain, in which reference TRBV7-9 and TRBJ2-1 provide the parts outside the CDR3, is DTGVSQNPRHKITKRGQNVTFRCDPISEHNRLYWYRQTLGQGPEFLTYFQNEAQLEKSRLLSDRFSAERPKGSFSTLEIQRTEQGDSAMYLCASSLGLVNEQFFGPGTRLTVL.

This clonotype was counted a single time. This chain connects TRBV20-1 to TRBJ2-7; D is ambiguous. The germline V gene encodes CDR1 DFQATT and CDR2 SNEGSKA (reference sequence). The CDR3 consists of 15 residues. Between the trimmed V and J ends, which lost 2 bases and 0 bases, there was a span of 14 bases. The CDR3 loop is CSARSIHSSSYEQYF. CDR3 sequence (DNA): TGCAGTGCTAGATCGATACACTCCAGCTCCTACGAGCAGTACTTC.

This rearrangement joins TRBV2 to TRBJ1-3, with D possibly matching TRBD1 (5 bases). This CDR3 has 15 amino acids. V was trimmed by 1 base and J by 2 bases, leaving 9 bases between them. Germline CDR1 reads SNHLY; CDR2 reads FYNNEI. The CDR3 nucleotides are TGTGCCAGCAGTGAAGGTTGGGACGCTGGAAACACCATATATTTT. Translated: CASSEGWDAGNTIYF.

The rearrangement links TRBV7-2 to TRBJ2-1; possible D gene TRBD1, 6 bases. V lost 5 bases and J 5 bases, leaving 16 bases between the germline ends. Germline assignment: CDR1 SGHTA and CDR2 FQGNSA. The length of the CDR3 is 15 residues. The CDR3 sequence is CASSRAGDADNEQFF. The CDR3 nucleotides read TGTGCCAGCAGCAGGGCAGGGGATGCCGACAATGAGCAGTTCTTC. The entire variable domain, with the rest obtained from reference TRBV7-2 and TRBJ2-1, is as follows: GAGVSQSPSNKVTEKGKDVELRCDPISGHTALYWYRQSLGQGLEFLIYFQGNSAPDKSGLPSDRFSAERTGGSVSTLTIQRTQQEDSAVYLCASSRAGDADNEQFFGPGTRLTVL.

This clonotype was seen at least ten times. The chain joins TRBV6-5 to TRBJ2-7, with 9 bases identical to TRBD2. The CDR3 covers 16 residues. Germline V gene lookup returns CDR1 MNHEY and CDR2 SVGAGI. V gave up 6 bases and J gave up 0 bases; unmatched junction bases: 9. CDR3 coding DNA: TGTGCCAGCAGCCCAAGGACTAGCGCCCCCTCCTACGAGCAGTACTTC. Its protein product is CASSPRTSAPSYEQYF.

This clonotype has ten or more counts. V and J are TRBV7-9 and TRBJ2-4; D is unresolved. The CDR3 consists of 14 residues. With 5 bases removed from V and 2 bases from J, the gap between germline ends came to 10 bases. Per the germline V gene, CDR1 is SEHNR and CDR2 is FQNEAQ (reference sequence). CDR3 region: CASSSQESKNIQYF. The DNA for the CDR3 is TGTGCCAGCAGCAGCCAGGAGTCCAAAAACATTCAGTACTTC.

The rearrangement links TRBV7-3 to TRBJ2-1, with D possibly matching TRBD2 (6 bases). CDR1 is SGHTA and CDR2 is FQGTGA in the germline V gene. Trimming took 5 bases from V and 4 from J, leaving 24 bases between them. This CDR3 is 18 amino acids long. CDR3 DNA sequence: TGTGCCAGCAGCGCAAAAGGAGCCGTGGCGGGAACTTACAATGAGCAGTTCTTC. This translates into CASSAKGAVAGTYNEQFF. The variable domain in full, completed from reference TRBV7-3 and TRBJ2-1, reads GAGVSQTPSNKVTEKGKYVELRCDPISGHTALYWYRQSLGQGPEFLIYFQGTGAADDSGLPNDRFFAVRPEGSVSTLKIQRTERGDSAVYLCASSAKGAVAGTYNEQFFGPGTRLTVL.

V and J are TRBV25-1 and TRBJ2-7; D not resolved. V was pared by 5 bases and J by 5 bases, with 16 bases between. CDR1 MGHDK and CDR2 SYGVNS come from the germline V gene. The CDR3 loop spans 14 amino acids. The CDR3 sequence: CASSLRAFANEQYF. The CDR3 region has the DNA TGTGCCAGCAGTCTCCGGGCCTTCGCCAACGAGCAGTACTTC.

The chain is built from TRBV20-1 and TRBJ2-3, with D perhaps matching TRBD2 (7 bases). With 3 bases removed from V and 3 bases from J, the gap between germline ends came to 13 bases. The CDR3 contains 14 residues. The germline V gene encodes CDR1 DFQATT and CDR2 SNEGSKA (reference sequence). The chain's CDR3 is CSARGEGGTDTQYF. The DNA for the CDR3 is TGCAGTGCTAGGGGGGAGGGGGGAACAGATACGCAGTATTTT.

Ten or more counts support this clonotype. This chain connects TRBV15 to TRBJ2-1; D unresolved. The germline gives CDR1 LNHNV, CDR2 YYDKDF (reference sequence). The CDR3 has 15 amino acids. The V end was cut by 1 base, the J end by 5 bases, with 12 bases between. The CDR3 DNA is TGTGCCACCAGCAGAGGAGGTAGTTCTCACAATGAGCAGTTCTTC. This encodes CATSRGGSSHNEQFF.

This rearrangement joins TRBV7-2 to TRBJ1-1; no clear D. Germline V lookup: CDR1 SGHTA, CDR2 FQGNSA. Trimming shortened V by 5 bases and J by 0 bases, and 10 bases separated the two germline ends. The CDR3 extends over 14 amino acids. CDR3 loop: CASSDGQMNTEAFF. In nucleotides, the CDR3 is TGTGCCAGCAGCGACGGTCAGATGAACACTGAAGCTTTCTTT.

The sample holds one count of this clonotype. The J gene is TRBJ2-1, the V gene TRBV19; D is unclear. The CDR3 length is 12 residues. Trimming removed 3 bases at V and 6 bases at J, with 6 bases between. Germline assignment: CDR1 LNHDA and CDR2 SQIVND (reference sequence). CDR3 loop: CASSIRPNEQFF. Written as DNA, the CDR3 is TGTGCCAGTAGTATCCGCCCCAATGAGCAGTTCTTC.

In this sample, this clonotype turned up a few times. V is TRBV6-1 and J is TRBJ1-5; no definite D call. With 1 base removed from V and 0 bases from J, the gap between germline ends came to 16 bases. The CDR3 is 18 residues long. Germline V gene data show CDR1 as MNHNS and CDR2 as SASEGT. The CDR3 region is CASSEGVIRSYSNQPQHF. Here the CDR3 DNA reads TGTGCCAGCAGTGAAGGGGTAATCCGATCCTATAGCAATCAGCCCCAGCATTTT.

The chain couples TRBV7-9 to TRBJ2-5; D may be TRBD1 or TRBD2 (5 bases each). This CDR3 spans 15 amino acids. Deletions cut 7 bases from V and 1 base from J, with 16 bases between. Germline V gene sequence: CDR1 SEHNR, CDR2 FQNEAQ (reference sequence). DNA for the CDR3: TGTGCCAGCACCCCTTCCCGGGGCGGCCAAGAGACCCAGTACTTC. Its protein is CASTPSRGGQETQYF. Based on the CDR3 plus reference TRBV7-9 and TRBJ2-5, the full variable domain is DTGVSQNPRHKITKRGQNVTFRCDPISEHNRLYWYRQTLGQGPEFLTYFQNEAQLEKSRLLSDRFSAERPKGSFSTLEIQRTEQGDSAMYLCASTPSRGGQETQYFGPGTRLLVL.

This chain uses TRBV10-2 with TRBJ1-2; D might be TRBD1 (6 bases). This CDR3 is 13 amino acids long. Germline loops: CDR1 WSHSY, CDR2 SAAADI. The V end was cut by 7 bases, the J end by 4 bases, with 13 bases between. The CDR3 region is CASTNRDGYGYTF. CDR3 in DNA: TGCGCCAGCACCAACAGGGACGGCTATGGCTACACCTTC.

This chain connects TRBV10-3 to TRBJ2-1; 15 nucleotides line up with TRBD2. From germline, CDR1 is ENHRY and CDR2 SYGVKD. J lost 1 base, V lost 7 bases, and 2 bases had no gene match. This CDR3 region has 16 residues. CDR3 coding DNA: TGTGCCATCAAAGGGACTAGCGGGAGGTCCTACAATGAGCAGTTCTTC. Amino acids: CAIKGTSGRSYNEQFF.

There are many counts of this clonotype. In DNA, the CDR3 is TGTGCCAGCAGTTTATCAGGGAGCAATCAGCCCCAGCATTTT. This encodes CASSLSGSNQPQHF. The chain links TRBV27 to TRBJ1-5; D ambiguous. V lost 0 bases and J lost 1, with 4 bases in between. Germline V gene lookup returns CDR1 MNHEY and CDR2 SMNVEV (reference sequence). The CDR3 consists of 14 residues.